This TCR beta chain emerged from a study of blood T cell repertoires in COVID-19. Original processing methods: Estimation of nucleated cell counts was performed using reference gene primer amplification. Sequenced by immunoSEQ multiplex PCR; TCRdb stores in-frame clones only, minus some. That table furnishes V, J and clone size, whereas the DNA furnished D and trimming. Of roughly 290,000 clones detected, around 89% appear once; the ten largest clones hold roughly 0.8%. The junction had 6 bases not matched to a gene; V was cut back by 4 bases and J by 7 bases. The CDR3 spans 14 residues. Germline CDR1 and CDR2: LNHDA and SQIVND (reference sequence).

V is TRBV19 and J is TRBJ2-1, with 8 nucleotides matching TRBD1. What was sequenced was peripheral blood. The clonotype was recovered from a man younger than 40 with acute or convalescent COVID-19. CDR3 amino acids: CASSTWTGWNEQFF. The CDR3, as DNA: TGTGCCAGTAGTACCTGGACAGGGTGGAATGAGCAGTTCTTC.